This is a list of T cell receptor beta chains from one sample in a study of blood T cell repertoires in COVID-19. Using immunoSEQ multiplex PCR, the repertoire was profiled, and TCRdb retains in-frame clones only, with some absent. Among 250,000 or so clones listed, more than 80% were seen once. The sample taken for sequencing was PBMCs or T cells enriched from blood (not recorded which). The receptors were sampled from a woman aged 25-40 years with acute COVID-19. The CDR3 runs from the conserved cysteine through the conserved F or W. A D gene is named only where the DNA matches it firmly. Size is stated for part of the rows, as once, few or many counts, or as a class when the clone is expanded.

len,v_gene,abundance,d_gene,j_gene,CDR3aa,CDR3nt
15,TRBV2,NA,TRBD1,TRBJ2-7,CASSEEGQVSYEQYF,TGTGCCAGCAGTGAAGAGGGACAGGTGTCCTACGAGCAGTACTTC
12,TRBV2,NA,NA,TRBJ2-7,CASRADSYEQYF,TGTGCCAGCAGGGCAGACAGTTACGAGCAGTACTTC
15,TRBV2,NA,NA,TRBJ2-5,CASISGRENQETQYF,TGTGCCAGCATCTCGGGAAGGGAGAACCAAGAGACCCAGTACTTC
15,TRBV7-2,NA,NA,TRBJ2-7,CASSLNPGWNYEQYF,TGTGCCAGCAGCTTAAATCCCGGGTGGAACTACGAGCAGTACTTC
16,TRBV4-1,NA,NA,TRBJ2-4,CASSQEGGLAKNIQYF,TGCGCCAGCAGCCAAGAGGGTGGGCTTGCCAAAAACATTCAGTACTTC
17,TRBV9,NA,TRBD2,TRBJ2-3,CASSHGLAGSGTDTQYF,TGTGCCAGCAGTCATGGACTAGCGGGATCGGGCACAGATACGCAGTATTTT
12,TRBV5-1,NA,TRBD1,TRBJ1-2,CASSGDSYGYTF,TGCGCCAGCAGCGGGGACAGTTATGGCTACACCTTC
12,TRBV10-3,NA,NA,TRBJ1-6,CAIRADNSPLHF,TGTGCCATCAGGGCAGATAATTCACCCCTCCACTTT
15,TRBV20-1,NA,TRBD2,TRBJ2-7,CSASSGLARAYEQYF,TGCAGTGCTAGTTCGGGACTAGCGAGAGCCTACGAGCAGTACTTC
14,TRBV18,NA,NA,TRBJ2-2,CASSPGRETGELFF,TGTGCCAGCTCACCGGGCCGGGAGACCGGGGAGCTGTTTTTT
15,TRBV7-9,NA,NA,TRBJ2-1,CASSKGVSSYNEQFF,TGTGCCAGCAGCAAGGGGGTGAGCTCCTACAATGAGCAGTTCTTC
15,TRBV6-5,NA,NA,TRBJ2-1,CASSPHRGSYNEQFF,TGTGCCAGCAGTCCCCATAGGGGCTCCTACAATGAGCAGTTCTTC
12,TRBV3-1/TRBV3-2,NA,NA,TRBJ2-5,CASSQGGETQYF,TGTGCCAGCAGCCAAGGCGGAGAGACCCAGTACTTC
15,TRBV3-1/TRBV3-2,once,NA,TRBJ1-3,CASSQETVSGNTIYF,TGTGCCAGCAGCCAAGAAACAGTCTCTGGAAACACCATATATTTT
15,TRBV5-1,NA,TRBD1,TRBJ2-7,CASSSGQEAFYEQYF,TGCGCCAGCAGCTCCGGACAGGAGGCCTTTTACGAGCAGTACTTC
14,TRBV7-2,NA,NA,TRBJ1-5,CASSRTRSDQPQHF,TGTGCCAGCAGCCGCACCAGGTCCGATCAGCCCCAGCATTTT
17,TRBV5-4,NA,TRBD2,TRBJ2-3,CASTRTPTSESTDTQYF,TGTGCCAGCACCCGTACCCCAACTAGCGAAAGCACAGATACGCAGTATTTT
13,TRBV7-8,NA,NA,TRBJ1-2,CASSPAGIGGYTF,TGTGCCAGCAGCCCCGCAGGAATAGGTGGCTACACCTTC
13,TRBV19,NA,TRBD1,TRBJ1-1,CASSSGGFTEAFF,TGTGCCAGTAGTTCAGGGGGCTTTACTGAAGCTTTCTTT
18,TRBV19,few,TRBD2,TRBJ2-7,CASSMTSGLDSYFYEQYF,TGTGCCAGTAGTATGACTAGCGGGTTGGACTCCTACTTCTACGAGCAGTACTTC
16,TRBV19,NA,TRBD2,TRBJ2-7,CASSHRLGGSSYEQYF,TGTGCCAGTAGTCACCGCCTTGGCGGGAGCTCCTACGAGCAGTACTTC
15,TRBV7-8,few,TRBD1,TRBJ1-4,CASSQTGGSGEKLFF,TGTGCCAGCAGCCAGACAGGGGGTAGTGGTGAAAAACTGTTTTTT
14,TRBV6-4,NA,NA,TRBJ2-3,CASSEAAGADTQYF,TGTGCCAGCAGTGAAGCCGCAGGGGCAGATACGCAGTATTTT
17,TRBV19,once,TRBD1,TRBJ1-1,CASSPGQGASLNTEAFF,TGTGCCAGTAGTCCGGGACAGGGGGCGAGTTTGAACACTGAAGCTTTCTTT
16,TRBV18,NA,TRBD2,TRBJ2-1,CASSPPGGRAGNEQFF,TGTGCCAGCTCACCCCCGGGCGGGAGGGCCGGGAATGAGCAGTTCTTC